Described below is a single TCR beta chain sequence and its context. Regarding treatment: randomized to nivolumab then ipilimumab (arm A) or the reverse (arm B). Sequenced by immunoSEQ multiplex PCR; TCRdb stores in-frame clones only, minus some. Counted here are about 40,000 clones, roughly 88% occurring once; the ten biggest clones make up about 12%. This CDR3 is 21 amino acids long. The sample originates from a study of sequential checkpoint blockade in melanoma. The source was CD8+ T cells sorted from blood (inferred from file names), collected from a patient given nivolumab and ipilimumab in sequence. The sequence came from a human donor with melanoma. The rearrangement links TRBV21-1 to TRBJ2-7; the table calls TRBD2, which could not be checked here. TRBV21-1 is termed a pseudogene. CDR3 in DNA: TGTGCCAGCAGCAAAGAACCCCCCGCACCGACTAGCGGGGAGGGATCCTACGAGCAGTACTTC. Translation gives CASSKEPPAPTSGEGSYEQYF.